The 28 T cell receptor beta chains presented below share a single source sample, sequenced in a study of control samples from healthy donors and cancer patients. Data came from immunoSEQ multiplex PCR; TCRdb stores just in-frame clones and leaves some out. The data hold approximately 100,000 clones, with just over 90% observed a single time. Material for sequencing was blood. The receptors shown here come from a woman younger than 35 in good health.

V usage is TRBV25-1 and J usage is TRBJ1-5; D may be TRBD1 (5 bases). CDR3 size: 16 residues. Germline loops: CDR1 MGHDK, CDR2 SYGVNS. Deletions cut 5 bases from V and 4 bases from J, with 18 bases between. The CDR3 sequence: CASSPWVGGGNQPQHF. In DNA, the CDR3 is TGTGCCAGCAGTCCCTGGGTGGGCGGGGGGAATCAGCCCCAGCATTTT.

The chain is built from TRBV5-4 and TRBJ2-7; TRBD1 matches at 7 bases. The germline V gene has CDR1 SGHNT and CDR2 YYREEE (reference sequence). There are 14 residues in the CDR3. V shed 3 bases and J 4 bases; nucleotides not matched to a gene: 7. The DNA for the CDR3 is TGTGCCAGCAGCTCGACAGGGTTTAAGTACGAGCAGTACTTC. Amino acid sequence: CASSSTGFKYEQYF.

This clone came up once. The rearrangement links TRBV10-2 to TRBJ2-1; TRBD2 matches 7 bases. The CDR3 consists of 14 residues. V lost 7 bases to trimming and J lost 8 bases; unmatched junction nucleotides: 11. CDR1 WSHSY and CDR2 SAAADI come from the germline V gene. The CDR3 region has the DNA TGCGCCAGCACCCCCGGCGGGGGAGGGGATGAGCAGTTCTTC. Encoded protein: CASTPGGGGDEQFF.

CDR3 bases: TGTGCCAGCAGCCAAGATCCGGAGCGACGGCTTAATGAAAAACTGTTTTTT. Its protein is CASSQDPERRLNEKLFF. This chain joins TRBV3-1 (or the pseudogene TRBV3-2) and TRBJ1-4; D is unclear. Germline V gene data show CDR1 as LGHDT and CDR2 as YNNKEL (reference sequence). The CDR3 extends over 17 amino acids. V was shortened by 0 bases and J by 4 bases, with 15 bases between the two germline ends.

This chain links TRBV9 with TRBJ1-5; D not resolved. The V end was cut by 2 bases, the J end by 3 bases, with 12 bases between. Per germline, CDR1 SGDLS and CDR2 YYNGEE. The CDR3 totals 15 residues. This CDR3 is CASSVSGSSNQPQHF. The DNA for the CDR3 is TGTGCCAGCAGCGTTTCGGGGTCGTCCAATCAGCCCCAGCATTTT. The full variable domain, in which reference TRBV9 and TRBJ1-5 provide the parts outside the CDR3, is DSGVTQTPKHLITATGQRVTLRCSPRSGDLSVYWYQQSLDQGLQFLIQYYNGEERAKGNILERFSAQQFPDLHSELNLSSLELGDSALYFCASSVSGSSNQPQHFGDGTRLSIL.

The rearrangement uses TRBV9 and TRBJ1-2; 8 bases are shared with TRBD1. Germline CDR1 and CDR2: SGDLS and YYNGEE. The J segment lost 5 bases and the V segment lost 2 bases, leaving 5 bases of the junction unmatched. The CDR3 is 14 amino acids. This CDR3 is CASSVDGQGYGYTF. The CDR3, as DNA: TGTGCCAGCAGCGTCGACGGACAGGGATATGGCTACACCTTC. The full variable domain, completed using reference TRBV9 and TRBJ1-2, is DSGVTQTPKHLITATGQRVTLRCSPRSGDLSVYWYQQSLDQGLQFLIQYYNGEERAKGNILERFSAQQFPDLHSELNLSSLELGDSALYFCASSVDGQGYGYTFGSGTRLTVV.

The chain links TRBV6-1 to TRBJ2-7; 12 bases are a match to TRBD1. CDR3 size: 16 residues. The V and J ends lost 2 bases and 5 bases, in that order; junction bases with no gene match: 7. CDR1 and CDR2 (germline): MNHNS, SASEGT. The CDR3 nucleotides read TGTGCCAGCAGTGAACGAGTAGGGACAGGGGGCGACGAGCAGTACTTC. This encodes CASSERVGTGGDEQYF.

The chain recombines TRBV5-1 with TRBJ2-2, with 9 bases fitting TRBD2. CDR1 is SGHRS, CDR2 YFSETQ, per germline. The J segment lost 6 bases and the V segment lost 8 bases, leaving 5 bases of the junction unmatched. The CDR3 contains 13 residues. The CDR3: CARLAGGPGELFF. CDR3 bases: TGCGCCAGGCTGGCGGGGGGGCCCGGGGAGCTGTTTTTT.

The chain is built from TRBV3-1 (or the pseudogene TRBV3-2) and TRBJ1-2, with D possibly TRBD1 on 5 matching bases. This CDR3 spans 13 amino acids. V lost 0 bases and J lost 6, with 8 bases in between. Germline V gene lookup returns CDR1 LGHDT and CDR2 YNNKEL (reference sequence). Written as DNA, the CDR3 is TGTGCCAGCAGCCAAGATCAGGGAAATGGCTACACCTTC. This codes for CASSQDQGNGYTF.

V is TRBV9 and J is TRBJ1-5, with D possibly TRBD1 on 6 matching bases. Per germline, CDR1 SGDLS and CDR2 YYNGEE. V lost 8 bases and J 0 bases, leaving 18 bases between the germline ends. The CDR3 is 16 residues long. The CDR3 DNA reads TGTGCCAGATTATACGAGGGGGAATATAGCAATCAGCCCCAGCATTTT. It is translated as CARLYEGEYSNQPQHF.

The chain joins TRBV4-1 to TRBJ1-2; TRBD1 might be the D (5 bases). CDR3 length: 15 amino acids. CDR1 and CDR2 from the germline V gene are MGHRA and YSYEKL. Trimming took off 4 bases at V and 4 bases at J, with 16 bases between the two ends. CDR3 bases: TGCGCCAGCAGCCCGCGGGGGGAGGGCGGCTATGGCTACACCTTC. Its translation: CASSPRGEGGYGYTF.

This chain connects TRBV10-2 to TRBJ1-1; 8 nucleotides align to TRBD1. Germline V lookup: CDR1 WSHSY, CDR2 SAAADI. V lost 3 bases to trimming and J lost 5 bases; unmatched junction nucleotides: 11. The CDR3 loop spans 16 amino acids. CDR3 sequence reads: CASSEVLDRAGTEAFF. The CDR3 DNA follows: TGCGCCAGCAGTGAAGTCTTGGACAGGGCAGGGACTGAAGCTTTCTTT.

The J gene is TRBJ2-5, the V gene TRBV7-2, with D perhaps matching TRBD2 (5 bases). The CDR3 runs to 13 residues. CDR1 and CDR2 (germline): SGHTA, FQGNSA. Trimming shortened V by 6 bases and J by 7 bases, and 15 bases separated the two germline ends. The DNA for the CDR3 is TGTGCCAGCAGTCCGCCGGGAAGCTGGACCCAGTACTTC. Amino acid sequence: CASSPPGSWTQYF.

The V and J genes are TRBV3-1 (or the pseudogene TRBV3-2) and TRBJ2-3; 8 nucleotides agree with TRBD2. Germline-derived CDR1 and CDR2 are LGHDT and YNNKEL (reference sequence). The CDR3 spans 16 residues. The V and J ends lost 3 bases and 3 bases, in that order; junction bases with no gene match: 8. CDR3 residues: CASSQLLAGSTDTQYF. CDR3 DNA sequence: TGTGCCAGCAGCCAGCTTTTAGCGGGGTCAACAGATACGCAGTATTTT.

This clone is a singleton in its sample. V gene TRBV6-1 combines with J gene TRBJ1-1; D gene unclear. Trimming removed 3 bases from V and 7 bases from J, with 12 bases in between. This CDR3 is 13 amino acids long. Germline loops: CDR1 MNHNS, CDR2 SASEGT. This chain's CDR3 is CASSDELWDEAFF. The CDR3 DNA reads TGTGCCAGCAGTGACGAGTTGTGGGATGAAGCTTTCTTT.

This clone was detected only once. The chain employs TRBV12-3 or TRBV12-4 and TRBJ1-2, with D unclear. CDR3 length: 13 residues. The ends were cut back, 2 bases at V and 4 bases at J, with 8 bases in the middle. The CDR3 bases are TGTGCCAGCAGTTTATATACCACCTATGGCTACACCTTC. It specifies CASSLYTTYGYTF.

The rearrangement joins TRBV7-2 to TRBJ1-2, with D unresolved. CDR3 length equals 14 residues. The germline CDR1 and CDR2 sequences are SGHTA and FQGNSA. The V end lost 7 bases, the J end lost 2 bases, and 14 bases lay between the germline ends. The DNA of the CDR3 is TGTGCCAGCACCCCCGTGGCGGGGAACTATGGCTACACCTTC. Protein sequence: CASTPVAGNYGYTF. Complete variable domain (other parts from reference TRBV7-2 and TRBJ1-2): GAGVSQSPSNKVTEKGKDVELRCDPISGHTALYWYRQSLGQGLEFLIYFQGNSAPDKSGLPSDRFSAERTGGSVSTLTIQRTQQEDSAVYLCASTPVAGNYGYTFGSGTRLTVV.

The rearrangement joins TRBV5-1 to TRBJ2-2, with TRBD1 matching over 8 bases. Germline CDR1 reads SGHRS; CDR2 reads YFSETQ. V lost 0 bases, J lost 3 bases, and 7 bases stayed unmatched. This CDR3 contains 17 residues. The DNA of the CDR3 is TGCGCCAGCAGCTTGGTTGAAGGGACAGGCTACACCGGGGAGCTGTTTTTT. Encoded protein: CASSLVEGTGYTGELFF.

J is TRBJ2-3 and V is TRBV18, with TRBD1 identical over 7 bases. The germline gives CDR1 KGHSH, CDR2 LQKENI. V shed 3 bases, J shed 0 bases, and the junction held 3 bases outside the gene matches. The CDR3 loop spans 15 amino acids. The CDR3 region has the DNA TGTGCCAGCTCACCGCAGGGGGAGAGCACAGATACGCAGTATTTT. This encodes CASSPQGESTDTQYF.

The rearrangement uses TRBV7-3 and TRBJ2-2; tentative D call: TRBD2 (5 bases). Trimming stripped 2 bases from V and 1 base from J, with 8 bases between. The CDR3 is made up of 15 amino acids. Germline lookup yields CDR1 SGHTA and CDR2 FQGTGA. As DNA, the CDR3 is TGTGCCAGCAGCTTACTACGGGGGAACACCGGGGAGCTGTTTTTT. Encoded protein: CASSLLRGNTGELFF.

The chain has TRBV5-1 and TRBJ2-7; D is undetermined. The CDR3 sequence is 14 residues long. Trimming took off 0 bases at V and 2 bases at J, with 9 bases between the two ends. Germline CDR1 reads SGHRS; CDR2 reads YFSETQ. As DNA, the CDR3 is TGCGCCAGCAGCTTGGATATCGGGCCCTACGAGCAGTACTTC. It is translated as CASSLDIGPYEQYF. Drawing the rest from reference TRBV5-1 and TRBJ2-7, the complete variable domain is KAGVTQTPRYLIKTRGQQVTLSCSPISGHRSVSWYQQTPGQGLQFLFEYFSETQRNKGNFPGRFSGRQFSNSRSEMNVSTLELGDSALYLCASSLDIGPYEQYFGPGTRLTVT.

V usage is TRBV2 and J usage is TRBJ1-1; a weak D match, TRBD1 (5 bases). The CDR3 consists of 14 residues. Per germline, CDR1 SNHLY and CDR2 FYNNEI. V was clipped by 5 bases and J by 3 bases, with 13 bases between them. The CDR3, as DNA: TGTGCCAGCAGTTTTAAGGGGAAGGACACTGAAGCTTTCTTT. It codes for CASSFKGKDTEAFF.

The rearrangement joins TRBV5-5 to TRBJ1-2; 8 bases agree with TRBD1. This CDR3 spans 15 amino acids. The germline CDR1 and CDR2 sequences are SGHKS and YYEKEE (reference sequence). Unmatched junction bases numbered 9, after V lost 0 bases and J lost 8 bases. CDR3 in DNA: TGTGCCAGCAGCTTGGGTCAGGGGGCTACAGGAGGCTACACCTTC. Its translation is CASSLGQGATGGYTF.

The chain combines TRBV6-6 with TRBJ2-2; 9 bases fit TRBD1. CDR1 is MNHNY and CDR2 is SVGAGI in the germline V gene (reference sequence). J lost 7 bases, V lost 4 bases, and 10 bases had no gene match. This CDR3 has 16 residues. CDR3 nucleotide sequence: TGTGCCAGCAGTTCCCCCGGACAGGGGAGCGGCGGGGAGCTGTTTTTT. Its protein product is CASSSPGQGSGGELFF.

CDR3 nucleotides: TGTGCCAGCAGCTTGTCTCGAGACTATGGCTACACCTTC. This translates into CASSLSRDYGYTF. The chain recombines TRBV11-1 with TRBJ1-2; no clear D. V lost 3 bases to trimming and J lost 3 bases, with 8 bases between them. CDR1 and CDR2 (germline): SGHAT, FQDESV (reference sequence). CDR3 length equals 13 residues. The whole variable domain, remainder taken from reference TRBV11-1 and TRBJ1-2, is EAEVAQSPRYKITEKSQAVAFWCDPISGHATLYWYRQILGQGPELLVQFQDESVVDDSQLPKDRFSAERLKGVDSTLKIQPAELGDSAMYLCASSLSRDYGYTFGSGTRLTVV.

The chain joins TRBV3-1 (or the pseudogene TRBV3-2) to TRBJ2-7; D gene ambiguous. This CDR3 is 12 amino acids long. CDR1 LGHDT and CDR2 YNNKEL come from the germline V gene (reference sequence). Trimming shortened V by 1 base and J by 6 bases, and 7 bases separated the two germline ends. As DNA, the CDR3 is TGTGCCAGCAGCCAAGGAGCCGGCGAGCAGTACTTC. As protein: CASSQGAGEQYF.

The rearrangement uses TRBV5-5 and TRBJ1-2; D uncertain. Germline lookup yields CDR1 SGHKS and CDR2 YYEKEE (reference sequence). V lost 4 bases, J lost 8 bases, and 18 bases lay in between. This CDR3 region has 14 residues. As DNA, the CDR3 is TGTGCCAGCAGCGTCCCAGGTCCCCCTAGGGGCTACACCTTC. Encoded protein: CASSVPGPPRGYTF.

The V gene is TRBV27, the J gene TRBJ2-7; D tentatively reads TRBD1 or TRBD2 (6 bases each). The CDR3 runs to 17 residues. Trimming removed 8 bases from V and 2 bases from J, with 25 bases in between. Germline V gives CDR1 MNHEY, CDR2 SMNVEV (reference sequence). The CDR3 is CASAGGDNNQGTYEQYF. As DNA, the CDR3 is TGTGCCAGCGCCGGGGGCGATAACAATCAGGGGACCTACGAGCAGTACTTC.